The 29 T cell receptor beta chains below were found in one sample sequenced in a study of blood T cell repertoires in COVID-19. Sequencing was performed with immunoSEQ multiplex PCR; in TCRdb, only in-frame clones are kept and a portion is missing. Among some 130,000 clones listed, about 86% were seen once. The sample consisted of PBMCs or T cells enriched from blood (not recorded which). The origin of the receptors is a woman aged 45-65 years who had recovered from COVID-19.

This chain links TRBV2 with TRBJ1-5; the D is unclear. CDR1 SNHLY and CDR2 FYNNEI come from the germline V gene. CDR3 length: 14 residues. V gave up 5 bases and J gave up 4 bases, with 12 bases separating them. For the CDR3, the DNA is TGTGCCAGCAGTCCCGACACCGGTAATCAGCCCCAGCATTTT. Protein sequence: CASSPDTGNQPQHF. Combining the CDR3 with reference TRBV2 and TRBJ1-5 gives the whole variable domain EPEVTQTPSHQVTQMGQEVILRCVPISNHLYFYWYRQILGQKVEFLVSFYNNEISEKSEIFDDQFSVERPDGSNFTLKIRSTKLEDSAMYFCASSPDTGNQPQHFGDGTRLSIL.

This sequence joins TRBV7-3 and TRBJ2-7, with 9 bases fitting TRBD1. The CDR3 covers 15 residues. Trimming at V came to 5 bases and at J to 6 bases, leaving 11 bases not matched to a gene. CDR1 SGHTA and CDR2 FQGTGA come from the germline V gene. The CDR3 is CASSKSPGQGAEQYF. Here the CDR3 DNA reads TGTGCCAGCAGCAAAAGTCCGGGACAGGGCGCCGAGCAGTACTTC. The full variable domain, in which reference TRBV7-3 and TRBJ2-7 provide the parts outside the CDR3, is GAGVSQTPSNKVTEKGKYVELRCDPISGHTALYWYRQSLGQGPEFLIYFQGTGAADDSGLPNDRFFAVRPEGSVSTLKIQRTERGDSAVYLCASSKSPGQGAEQYFGPGTRLTVT.

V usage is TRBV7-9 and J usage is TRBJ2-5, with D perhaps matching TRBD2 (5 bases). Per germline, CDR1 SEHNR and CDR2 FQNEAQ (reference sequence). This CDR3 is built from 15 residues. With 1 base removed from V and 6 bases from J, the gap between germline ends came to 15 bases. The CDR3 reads CASSLVTDSPQTQYF. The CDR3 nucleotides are TGTGCCAGCAGCTTAGTTACGGACTCCCCCCAGACCCAGTACTTC.

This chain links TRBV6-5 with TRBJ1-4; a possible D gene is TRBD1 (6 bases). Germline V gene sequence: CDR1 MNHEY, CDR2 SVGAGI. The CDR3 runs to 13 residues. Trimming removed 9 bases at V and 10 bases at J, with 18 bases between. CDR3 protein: CARNRDILGKLFF. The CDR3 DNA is TGTGCCAGAAACCGGGACATTCTAGGAAAACTGTTTTTT.

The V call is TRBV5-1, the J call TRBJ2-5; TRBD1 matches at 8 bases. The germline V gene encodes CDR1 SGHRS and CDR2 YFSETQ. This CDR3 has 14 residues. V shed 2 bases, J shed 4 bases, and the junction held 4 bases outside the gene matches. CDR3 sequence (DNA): TGCGCCAGCAGCTTCCGGACAGGGCCAGAGACCCAGTACTTC. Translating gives CASSFRTGPETQYF.

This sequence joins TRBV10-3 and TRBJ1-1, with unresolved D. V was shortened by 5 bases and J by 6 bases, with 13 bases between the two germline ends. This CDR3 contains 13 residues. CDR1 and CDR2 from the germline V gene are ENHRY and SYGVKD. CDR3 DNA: TGTGCCATCAGTTACGAGACAAGAGCTGAAGCTTTCTTT. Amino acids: CAISYETRAEAFF.

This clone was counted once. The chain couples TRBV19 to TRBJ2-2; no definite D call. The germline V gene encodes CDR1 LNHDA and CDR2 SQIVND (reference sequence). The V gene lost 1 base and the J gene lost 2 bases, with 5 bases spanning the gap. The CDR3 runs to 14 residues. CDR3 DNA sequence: TGTGCCAGTAGTATAGGGCTTAACACCGGGGAGCTGTTTTTT. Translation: CASSIGLNTGELFF.

Written as DNA, the CDR3 is TGTGCCAGCAGCGGGACAGGGAGCACAGATACGCAGTATTTT. This codes for CASSGTGSTDTQYF. The rearrangement joins TRBV7-9 to TRBJ2-3, with 9 bases aligning to TRBD1. This CDR3 contains 14 residues. In germline, CDR1 is SEHNR, CDR2 FQNEAQ (reference sequence). The V gene end was trimmed by 5 bases and the J gene end by 0 bases; junction bases not matched to a gene: 0.

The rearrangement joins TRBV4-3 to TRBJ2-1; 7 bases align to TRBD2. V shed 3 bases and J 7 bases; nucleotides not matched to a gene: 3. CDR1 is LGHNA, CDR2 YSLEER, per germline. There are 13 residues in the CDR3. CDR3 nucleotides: TGCGCCAGCAGCCACCTGGGGGGGAATGAGCAGTTCTTC. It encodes CASSHLGGNEQFF.

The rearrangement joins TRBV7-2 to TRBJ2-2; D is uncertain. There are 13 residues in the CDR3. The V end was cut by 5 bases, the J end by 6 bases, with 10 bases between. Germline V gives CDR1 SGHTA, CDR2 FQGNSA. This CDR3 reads CASSPVSAGELFF. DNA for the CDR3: TGTGCCAGCAGCCCCGTGTCCGCCGGGGAGCTGTTTTTT.

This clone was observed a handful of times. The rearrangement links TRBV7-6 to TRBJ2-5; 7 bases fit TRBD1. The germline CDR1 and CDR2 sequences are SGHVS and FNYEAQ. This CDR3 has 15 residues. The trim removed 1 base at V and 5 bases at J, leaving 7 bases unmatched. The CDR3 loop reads CASSLGQNRGETQYF. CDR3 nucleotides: TGTGCCAGCAGCTTAGGACAGAACAGGGGTGAGACCCAGTACTTC.

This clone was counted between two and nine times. The CDR3 is CASSPQSPSGVGELFF. The CDR3 DNA sequence: TGTGCCAGCAGCCCACAGTCGCCTAGCGGGGTCGGGGAGCTGTTTTTT. The chain combines TRBV11-3 with TRBJ2-2, with 9 bases matching TRBD2. The CDR3 totals 16 residues. Germline CDR1 SGHNT, CDR2 YENEEA. The junction had 11 bases not matched to a gene; V was cut back by 5 bases and J by 7 bases.

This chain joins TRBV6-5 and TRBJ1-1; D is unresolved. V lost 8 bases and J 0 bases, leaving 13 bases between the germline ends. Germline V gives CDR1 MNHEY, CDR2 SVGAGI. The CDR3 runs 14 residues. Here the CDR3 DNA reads TGTGCCAGCCGGCCGGTCGGGATGAACACTGAAGCTTTCTTT. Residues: CASRPVGMNTEAFF.

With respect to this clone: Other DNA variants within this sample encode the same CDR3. This chain's CDR3 is CASSVDRGGEKLFF. CDR3 in DNA: TGTGCCAGCAGCGTCGACAGGGGAGGTGAAAAACTGTTTTTT. This sequence joins TRBV9 and TRBJ1-4; 8 bases are a match to TRBD1. The trim removed 2 bases at V and 7 bases at J, leaving 4 bases unmatched. There are 14 residues in the CDR3. Germline CDR1 is SGDLS and CDR2 is YYNGEE.

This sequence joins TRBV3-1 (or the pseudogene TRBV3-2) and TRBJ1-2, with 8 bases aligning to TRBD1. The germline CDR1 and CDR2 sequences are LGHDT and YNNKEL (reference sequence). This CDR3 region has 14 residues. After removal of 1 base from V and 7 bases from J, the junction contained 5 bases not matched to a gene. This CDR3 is CASSQARGQGGYTF. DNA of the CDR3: TGTGCCAGCAGCCAAGCCAGGGGGCAAGGTGGCTACACCTTC.

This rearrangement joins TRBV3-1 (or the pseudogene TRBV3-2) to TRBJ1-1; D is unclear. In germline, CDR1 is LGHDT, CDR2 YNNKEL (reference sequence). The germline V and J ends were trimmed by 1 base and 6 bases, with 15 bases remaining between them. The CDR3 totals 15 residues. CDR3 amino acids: CASSQGEGRLAEAFF. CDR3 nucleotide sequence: TGTGCCAGCAGCCAAGGCGAGGGAAGGCTGGCTGAAGCTTTCTTT.

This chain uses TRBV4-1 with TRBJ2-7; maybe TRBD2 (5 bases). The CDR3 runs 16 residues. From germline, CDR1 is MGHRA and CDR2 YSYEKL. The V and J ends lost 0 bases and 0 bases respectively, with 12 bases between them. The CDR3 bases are TGCGCCAGCAGCCAAGAGATTGCCGGACTCTCCTACGAGCAGTACTTC. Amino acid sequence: CASSQEIAGLSYEQYF.

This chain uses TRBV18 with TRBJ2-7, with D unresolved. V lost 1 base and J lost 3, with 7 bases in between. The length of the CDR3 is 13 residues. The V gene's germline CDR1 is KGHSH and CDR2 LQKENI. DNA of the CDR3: TGTGCCAGCTCACCACAGTCAGACTACGAGCAGTACTTC. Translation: CASSPQSDYEQYF. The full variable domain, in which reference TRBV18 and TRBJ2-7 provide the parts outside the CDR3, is NAGVMQNPRHLVRRRGQEARLRCSPMKGHSHVYWYRQLPEEGLKFMVYLQKENIIDESGMPKERFSAEFPKEGPSILRIQQVVRGDSAAYFCASSPQSDYEQYFGPGTRLTVT.

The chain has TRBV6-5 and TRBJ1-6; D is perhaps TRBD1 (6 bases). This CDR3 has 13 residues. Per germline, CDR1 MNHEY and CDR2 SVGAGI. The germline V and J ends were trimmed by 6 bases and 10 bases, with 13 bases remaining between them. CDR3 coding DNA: TGTGCCAGCAGCCCACAGGGTTGGTCACCCCTCCACTTT. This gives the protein CASSPQGWSPLHF.

This CDR3 reads CAISERAGDYGYTF. The CDR3 coding sequence is TGTGCCATCAGTGAGAGGGCAGGGGACTATGGCTACACCTTC. The V gene is TRBV10-3, the J gene TRBJ1-2; D perhaps matches TRBD1 (6 bases). The ends were cut back, 2 bases at V and 3 bases at J, with 10 bases in the middle. This CDR3 comprises 14 residues. Germline CDR1 and CDR2: ENHRY and SYGVKD.

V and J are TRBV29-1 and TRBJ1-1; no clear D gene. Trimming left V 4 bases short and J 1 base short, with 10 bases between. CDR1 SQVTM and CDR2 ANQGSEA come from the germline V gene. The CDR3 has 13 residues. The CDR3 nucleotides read TGCAGCGTTGCTGAACAGCCGAACACTGAAGCTTTCTTT. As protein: CSVAEQPNTEAFF. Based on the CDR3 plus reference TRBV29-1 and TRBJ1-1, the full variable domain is SAVISQKPSRDICQRGTSLTIQCQVDSQVTMMFWYRQQPGQSLTLIATANQGSEATYESGFVIDKFPISRPNLTFSTLTVSNMSPEDSSIYLCSVAEQPNTEAFFGQGTRLTVV.

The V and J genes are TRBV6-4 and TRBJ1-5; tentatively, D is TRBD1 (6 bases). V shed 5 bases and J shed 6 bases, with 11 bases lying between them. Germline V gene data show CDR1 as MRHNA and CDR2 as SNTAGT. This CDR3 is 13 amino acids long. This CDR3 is CASSYRESQPQHF. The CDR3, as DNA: TGTGCCAGCAGTTACAGGGAAAGTCAGCCCCAGCATTTT.

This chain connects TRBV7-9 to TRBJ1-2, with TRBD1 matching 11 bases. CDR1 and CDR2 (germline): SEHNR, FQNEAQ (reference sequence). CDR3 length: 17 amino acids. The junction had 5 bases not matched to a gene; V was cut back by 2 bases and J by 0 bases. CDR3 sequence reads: CASSLRTGGAANYGYTF. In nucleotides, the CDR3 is TGTGCCAGCAGCTTAAGGACAGGGGGCGCAGCTAACTATGGCTACACCTTC.

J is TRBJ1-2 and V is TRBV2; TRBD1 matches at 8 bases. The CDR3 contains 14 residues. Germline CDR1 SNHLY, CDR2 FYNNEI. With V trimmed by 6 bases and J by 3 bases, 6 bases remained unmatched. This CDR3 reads CASRMGQDYYGYTF. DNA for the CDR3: TGTGCCAGCAGGATGGGACAGGACTACTATGGCTACACCTTC.

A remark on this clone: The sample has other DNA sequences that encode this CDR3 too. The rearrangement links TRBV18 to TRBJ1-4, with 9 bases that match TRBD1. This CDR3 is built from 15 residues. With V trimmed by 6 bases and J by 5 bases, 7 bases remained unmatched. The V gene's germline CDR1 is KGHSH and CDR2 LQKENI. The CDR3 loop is CASSPTGGRNEKLFF. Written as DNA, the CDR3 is TGTGCCAGCTCCCCGACAGGGGGTCGAAATGAAAAACTGTTTTTT.

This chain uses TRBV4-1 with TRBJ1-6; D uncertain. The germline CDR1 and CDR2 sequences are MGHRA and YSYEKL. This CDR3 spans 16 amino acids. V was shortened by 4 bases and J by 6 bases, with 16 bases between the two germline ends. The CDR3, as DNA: TGCGCCAGCAGCCCCCTGGGGAGGGATCCTAATTCACCCCTCCACTTT. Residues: CASSPLGRDPNSPLHF.

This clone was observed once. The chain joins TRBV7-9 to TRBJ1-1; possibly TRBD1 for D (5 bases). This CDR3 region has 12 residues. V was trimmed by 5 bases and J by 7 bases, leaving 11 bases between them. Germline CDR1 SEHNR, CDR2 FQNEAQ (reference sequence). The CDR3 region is CASSPGIGEAFF. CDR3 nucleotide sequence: TGTGCCAGCAGCCCAGGGATTGGTGAAGCTTTCTTT.

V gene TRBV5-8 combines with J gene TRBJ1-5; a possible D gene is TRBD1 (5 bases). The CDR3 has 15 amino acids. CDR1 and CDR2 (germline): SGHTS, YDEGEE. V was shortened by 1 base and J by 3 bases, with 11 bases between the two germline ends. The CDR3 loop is CASSLWGSDNQPQHF. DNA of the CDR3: TGTGCCAGCAGCTTGTGGGGCTCAGACAATCAGCCCCAGCATTTT. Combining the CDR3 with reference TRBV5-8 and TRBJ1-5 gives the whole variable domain EAGVTQSPTHLIKTRGQQATLRCSPISGHTSVYWYQQALGLGLQFLLWYDEGEERNRGNFPPRFSGRQFPNYSSELNVNALELEDSALYLCASSLWGSDNQPQHFGDGTRLSIL.

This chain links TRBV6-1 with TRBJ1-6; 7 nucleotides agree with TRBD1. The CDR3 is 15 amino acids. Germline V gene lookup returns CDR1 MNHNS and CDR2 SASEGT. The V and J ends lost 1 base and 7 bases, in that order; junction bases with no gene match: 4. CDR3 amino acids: CASSEVEGANSPLHF. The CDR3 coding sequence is TGTGCCAGCAGTGAAGTGGAGGGGGCGAATTCACCCCTCCACTTT.